This entry features one TCR beta chain sequence. The CDR3 extends 3 residues past the end of the read, so its final part is completed from the germline J gene. All participants had a single incident cervical HPV16 infection, and prevalent HPV16 infections were excluded. The entry originates in a study of T cells in women clearing cervical HPV infection. Across the study: HLA type stays a possible confounder, typing being limited.

Genomic DNA, averaging about 1,100 ng per sample, yielded TCR beta CDR3 via immunoSEQ. Here immunoSEQ multiplex PCR was the method, and the copy in TCRdb shows in-frame clones only, minus some. This sample's clone table lists roughly 34,000 clones. Germline CDR1 and CDR2: MNHEY and SVGEGT. The CDR3 sequence is 11 residues long. The V gene is TRBV6-2 or TRBV6-3, the J gene TRBJ1-6; D remains ambiguous. This receptor was taken from a woman between 18 and 69 years old with a cervical HPV16 infection that either progressed to CIN3+ or cleared (not recorded which). Source material: blood buffy coat. CDR3 bases read: TGTGCCAGCAGTTCCGCGTATGCC. Protein: CASSSAYA. The full-length CDR3 reads as CASSSAYALHF.